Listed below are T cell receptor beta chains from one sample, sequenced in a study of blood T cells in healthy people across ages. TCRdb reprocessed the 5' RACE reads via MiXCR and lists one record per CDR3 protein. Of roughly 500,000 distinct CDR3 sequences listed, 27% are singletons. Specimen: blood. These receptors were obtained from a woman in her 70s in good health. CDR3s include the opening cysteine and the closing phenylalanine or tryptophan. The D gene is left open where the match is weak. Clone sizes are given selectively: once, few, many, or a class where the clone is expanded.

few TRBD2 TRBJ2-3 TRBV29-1 TGCAGCGTTGAGGCTAGCGGGAGGGCCGGAGATACGCAGTATTTT CSVEASGRAGDTQYF
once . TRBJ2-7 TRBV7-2 TGTGCCAGCGGCTTAGATGACTCCTCCTACGAGCAGTACTTC CASGLDDSSYEQYF
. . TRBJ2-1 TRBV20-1 TGCAGTGCTAGAGAGCGAACTAGCAGAGACAACAATGAGCAGTTCTTC CSARERTSRDNNEQFF
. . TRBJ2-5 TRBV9 TGTGCCAGCAGCGTAGGGCTAGCCGACCGCGTGGAGACCCAGTACTTC CASSVGLADRVETQYF
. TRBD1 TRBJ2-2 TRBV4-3 TGCGCCAGCAGCTTAACAGGGGTGGACGGGGAGCTGTTTTTT CASSLTGVDGELFF
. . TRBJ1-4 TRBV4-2 TGTGCCAGCAGCCAAGACAGGACTACTAATGAAAAACTGTTTTTT CASSQDRTTNEKLFF
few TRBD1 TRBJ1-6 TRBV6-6 TGTACCAGCAGACCCGGGACAGGGACTAATTCACCCCTCCACTTT CTSRPGTGTNSPLHF
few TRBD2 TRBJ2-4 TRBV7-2 TGTGCCAGCAGCTTAAAGACTAGCGGGGGGGGTGACATTCAGTACTTC CASSLKTSGGGDIQYF
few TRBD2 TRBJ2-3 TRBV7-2 TGTGCCAGCCGACGTCTAAAAGCGGGGGGGAGCACAGATACGCAGTATTTT CASRRLKAGGSTDTQYF
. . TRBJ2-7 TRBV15 TGTGCCACCAGCAGAGGACCCCAAAACTACGAGCAGTACTTC CATSRGPQNYEQYF
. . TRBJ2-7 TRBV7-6 TGTGCCAGCAGCTTTTCGACAGATAGTTCCTACGAGCAGTACTTC CASSFSTDSSYEQYF
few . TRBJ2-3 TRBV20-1 TGCAGTGCTAGAGATTGGGGGGCTAGCCTCACAGATACGCAGTATTTT CSARDWGASLTDTQYF
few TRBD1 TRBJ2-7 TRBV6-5 TGTGCCAGCAGTTACACCGGGACAGGGGGCGAGCAGTACTTC CASSYTGTGGEQYF
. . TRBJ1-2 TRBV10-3 TGTGCCATCAGTGGGACATTGAACTATGGCTACACCTTC CAISGTLNYGYTF
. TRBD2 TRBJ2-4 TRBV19 TGTGCCAGTAGTATTGGACTAGGAAGGCACATTCAGTACTTC CASSIGLGRHIQYF
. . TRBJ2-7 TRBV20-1 TGCAGTGCCCGACGGCCCTCCTACGAGCAGTACTTC CSARRPSYEQYF
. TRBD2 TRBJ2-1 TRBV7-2 TGTGCCAGCAGTGTGCGGGGAGCGGGGGGGGCCTACAATGAGCAGTTCTTC CASSVRGAGGAYNEQFF
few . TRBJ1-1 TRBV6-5 TGTGCCAGCAGTTACCGCCGGATGGGAGGCAGGGGCAACACTGAAGCTTTCTTT CASSYRRMGGRGNTEAFF
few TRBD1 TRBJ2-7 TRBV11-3 TGTGCCAGCAGCCCACACAGGGGTTCCTACGAGCAGTACTTC CASSPHRGSYEQYF
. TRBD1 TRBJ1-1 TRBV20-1 TGCAGTGCTAGAGTAACAGGGGAGGCTGAAGCTTTCTTT CSARVTGEAEAFF
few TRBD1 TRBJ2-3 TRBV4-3 TGCGCCAGCAGCCCCCGGACAGGGGAAAGGGATACGCAGTATTTT CASSPRTGERDTQYF
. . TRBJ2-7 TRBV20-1 TGCAGTGCCAAAGGGGGGCCTACCTACGAGCAGTACTTC CSAKGGPTYEQYF
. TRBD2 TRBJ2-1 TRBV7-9 TGTGCCAGCAGCTTTGGTACTAGCGGGGGTTACAATGAGCAGTTCTTC CASSFGTSGGYNEQFF
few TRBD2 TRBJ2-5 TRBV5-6 TGTGCCAGCAGCTCTAGCGGGGGACTCCAAGAGACCCAGTACTTC CASSSSGGLQETQYF
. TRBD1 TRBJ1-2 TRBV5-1 TGCGCCAGCAGCTTGGACCGACAGGGCGGAGTCTATGGCTACACCTTC CASSLDRQGGVYGYTF
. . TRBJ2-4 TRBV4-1 TGCGCCAGCAGCCAATGGGGCGCTGGTGGGGACATTCAGTACTTC CASSQWGAGGDIQYF